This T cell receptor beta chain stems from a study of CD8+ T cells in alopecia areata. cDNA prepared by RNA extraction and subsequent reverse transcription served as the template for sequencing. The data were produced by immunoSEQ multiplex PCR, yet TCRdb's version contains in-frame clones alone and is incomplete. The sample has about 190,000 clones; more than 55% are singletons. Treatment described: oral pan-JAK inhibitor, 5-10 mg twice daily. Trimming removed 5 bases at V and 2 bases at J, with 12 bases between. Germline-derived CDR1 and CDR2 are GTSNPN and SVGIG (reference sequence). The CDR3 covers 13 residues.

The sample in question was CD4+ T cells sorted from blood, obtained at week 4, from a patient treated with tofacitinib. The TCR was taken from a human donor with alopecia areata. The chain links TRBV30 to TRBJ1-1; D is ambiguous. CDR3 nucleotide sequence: TGTGCCTGGGCGGGAGGGCTAAACACTGAAGCTTTCTTT. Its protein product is CAWAGGLNTEAFF.